This T cell receptor beta chain was retrieved from a study of neurological immune-mediated disorders. The study, taken as a whole, reports: While HTLV-1-associated myelopathy showed the greatest TCR clonal expansion, multiple sclerosis showed the least, falling below healthy controls.

The CDR3 runs 14 residues. Germline V CDR1 and CDR2: SGHRS, YFSETQ. Trimming pared 3 bases from V and 6 bases from J, leaving 15 bases between. This clonotype was counted many times. What it binds is unknown. Maryland, USA blood bank volunteers served as healthy controls. The cDNA came from 5'RACE with 10-nucleotide random UMIs. Each CDR3 protein gets one entry after TCRdb re-called the 5' RACE reads with MiXCR. This table has tens of thousands of distinct CDR3 sequences, 13% to 15% appearing once. The J gene is TRBJ1-2, the V gene TRBV5-1, with D perhaps TRBD1 (5 bases). The sample taken for sequencing was PBMCs. This TCR came from a woman aged 45-65 years in good health. The DNA of the CDR3 is TGCGCCAGCAGCTCCGCGGGAGGGGAAGATGGCTACACCTTC. Protein: CASSSAGGEDGYTF. The variable domain in full, completed from reference TRBV5-1 and TRBJ1-2, reads KAGVTQTPRYLIKTRGQQVTLSCSPISGHRSVSWYQQTPGQGLQFLFEYFSETQRNKGNFPGRFSGRQFSNSRSEMNVSTLELGDSALYLCASSSAGGEDGYTFGSGTRLTVV.